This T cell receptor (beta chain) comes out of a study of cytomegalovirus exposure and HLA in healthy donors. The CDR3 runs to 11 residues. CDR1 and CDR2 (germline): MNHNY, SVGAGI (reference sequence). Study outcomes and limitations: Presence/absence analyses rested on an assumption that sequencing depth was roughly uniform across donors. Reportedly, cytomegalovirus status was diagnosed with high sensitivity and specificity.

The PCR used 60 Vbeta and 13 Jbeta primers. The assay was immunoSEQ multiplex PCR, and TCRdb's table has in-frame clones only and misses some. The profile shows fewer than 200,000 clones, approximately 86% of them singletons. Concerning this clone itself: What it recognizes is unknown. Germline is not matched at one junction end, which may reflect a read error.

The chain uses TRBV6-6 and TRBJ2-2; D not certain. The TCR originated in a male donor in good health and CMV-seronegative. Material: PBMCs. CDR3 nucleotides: TGTGCCAGCTTTACTACCGGAGAGCTGTTTTTT. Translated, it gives CASFTTGELFF.